Below, 22 T cell receptor beta chains from the same sample are listed, as sequenced in a study of shared clonotypes between healthy human individuals. TCRdb's table, derived via immunoSEQ multiplex PCR, lists solely in-frame clones and lacks some. The sample has about 2 million clones; approximately 94% are singletons. Naive CD8 cells comprised CD45RO-negative, CCR7-positively selected cells, excluding terminally differentiated effector memory CD45RA+ cells. The sample consisted of naive CD8+ T cells sorted from blood. The source is a young man in good health.

The chain uses TRBV5-1 and TRBJ1-1; 8 bases match TRBD1. The CDR3 contains 15 residues. In germline, CDR1 is SGHRS, CDR2 YFSETQ. J lost 8 bases, V lost 2 bases, and 11 bases had no gene match. This chain's CDR3 is CASSLVWEGQDEAFF. CDR3 nucleotide sequence: TGCGCCAGCAGCTTAGTTTGGGAGGGACAGGACGAAGCTTTCTTT.

J is TRBJ2-5 and V is TRBV27; no reliable D call. Germline-derived CDR1 and CDR2 are MNHEY and SMNVEV (reference sequence). Trimming left V 2 bases short and J 5 bases short, with 18 bases between. This CDR3 comprises 16 residues. The CDR3 region has the DNA TGTGCCAGCAGTTTAGGTGTAGGTAGTCTAGGGGAGACCCAGTACTTC. This encodes CASSLGVGSLGETQYF.

The chain uses TRBV19 and TRBJ1-4, with TRBD1 identical over 12 bases. Germline V lookup: CDR1 LNHDA, CDR2 SQIVND (reference sequence). V gave up 8 bases and J gave up 8 bases; unmatched junction bases: 3. This CDR3 comprises 13 residues. The CDR3 region is CASGTGGEEKLFF. CDR3 in DNA: TGTGCCAGTGGGACAGGGGGCGAGGAAAAACTGTTTTTT.

This clone was counted only a few times. In the same sample, other DNA sequences code for this CDR3. The chain combines TRBV9 with TRBJ1-6; maybe TRBD1 (5 bases). The CDR3 sequence is 13 residues long. The germline V gene has CDR1 SGDLS and CDR2 YYNGEE. Trimming stripped 0 bases from V and 10 bases from J, with 8 bases between. For the CDR3, the DNA is TGTGCCAGCAGCGTAGGTGAGGGGTCACCCCTCCACTTT. The encoded protein is CASSVGEGSPLHF.

Of note for this clone: The same CDR3 arises from other DNA sequences in this sample as well. The chain uses TRBV7-9 and TRBJ1-1; D is possibly TRBD1 (5 bases). Deletions cut 3 bases from V and 0 bases from J, with 8 bases between. The germline V gene has CDR1 SEHNR and CDR2 FQNEAQ (reference sequence). This CDR3 has 14 amino acids. The CDR3 DNA reads as TGTGCCAGCAGCTTGGGGGGGATGAACACTGAAGCTTTCTTT. It encodes CASSLGGMNTEAFF.

The V call is TRBV9, the J call TRBJ1-1; D might be TRBD1 (5 bases). V dropped 2 bases and J dropped 0 bases, with 20 bases sitting between them. The germline CDR1 and CDR2 sequences are SGDLS and YYNGEE. CDR3 length: 18 amino acids. The CDR3 sequence is CASSVFPLDSLMNTEAFF. For the CDR3, the DNA is TGTGCCAGCAGCGTGTTCCCCCTCGACAGTTTGATGAACACTGAAGCTTTCTTT.

This rearrangement joins TRBV6-5 to TRBJ2-1; 9 nucleotides agree with TRBD2. V was clipped by 4 bases and J by 2 bases; unmatched bases: 3. Germline CDR1 is MNHEY and CDR2 is SVGAGI. The CDR3 consists of 15 residues. In nucleotides, the CDR3 is TGTGCCAGCAGTTCCCTAGCGGGAACCTACAATGAGCAGTTCTTC. It encodes CASSSLAGTYNEQFF.

The gene calls are TRBV7-9 and TRBJ2-7; tentatively, D is TRBD2 (6 bases). Trimming removed 5 bases at V and 7 bases at J, with 21 bases between. This CDR3 has 15 residues. Germline loops: CDR1 SEHNR, CDR2 FQNEAQ (reference sequence). CDR3 nucleotide sequence: TGTGCCAGCAGCCCCCCGCCCGGGACTCCACGGGAGCAGTACTTC. Its protein product is CASSPPPGTPREQYF.

The rearrangement uses TRBV9 and TRBJ2-2; D perhaps matches TRBD1 (6 bases). This CDR3 is built from 15 residues. V lost 5 bases, J lost 6 bases, and 17 bases lay in between. Per germline, CDR1 SGDLS and CDR2 YYNGEE. CDR3 sequence: CASSPRGGASGELFF. In nucleotides, the CDR3 is TGTGCCAGCAGTCCCAGAGGGGGAGCGTCCGGGGAGCTGTTTTTT.

V gene TRBV7-8 combines with J gene TRBJ2-3; D not certain. CDR3 length: 12 residues. The germline gives CDR1 SGHVS, CDR2 FQNEAQ. V shed 2 bases and J shed 2 bases, with 2 bases lying between them. CDR3: CASSLLTDTQYF. DNA for the CDR3: TGTGCCAGCAGCTTACTCACAGATACGCAGTATTTT.

The V call is TRBV19, the J call TRBJ1-2; TRBD1 is a possible D gene (6 bases). The germline V and J ends were trimmed by 9 bases and 3 bases, with 14 bases remaining between them. CDR1 LNHDA and CDR2 SQIVND come from the germline V gene (reference sequence). The CDR3 is made up of 13 amino acids. CDR3 residues: CARDRPPYYGYTF. The CDR3 bases are TGTGCCAGAGACAGGCCCCCGTACTATGGCTACACCTTC.

This clone has only one observation. J is TRBJ2-1 and V is TRBV5-8, with 10 positions matching TRBD2. Germline lookup yields CDR1 SGHTS and CDR2 YDEGEE. The CDR3 is made up of 14 amino acids. The V and J ends lost 6 bases and 9 bases, in that order; junction bases with no gene match: 9. CDR3 DNA sequence: TGTGCCAGCAACTTACCACTAGCGGGGTTTGAGCAGTTCTTC. This codes for CASNLPLAGFEQFF.

The rearrangement joins TRBV9 to TRBJ2-2; D gene unclear. The CDR3 loop spans 14 amino acids. Trimming removed 3 bases from V and 0 bases from J, with 6 bases in between. The V gene's germline CDR1 is SGDLS and CDR2 YYNGEE. Here the CDR3 reads CASSDEPNTGELFF. DNA of the CDR3: TGTGCCAGCAGCGACGAACCGAACACCGGGGAGCTGTTTTTT.

CDR3 sequence: CASSLENSYEQFF. Here the CDR3 DNA reads TGCGCCAGCAGCTTGGAGAACAGCTATGAGCAGTTCTTC. J is TRBJ2-1 and V is TRBV5-1; no firm D call. This CDR3 has 13 amino acids. Germline lookup yields CDR1 SGHRS and CDR2 YFSETQ. The V end was cut by 0 bases, the J end by 8 bases, with 9 bases between.

The rearrangement uses TRBV5-1 and TRBJ2-7; tentatively, D is TRBD2 (5 bases). V was shortened by 10 bases and J by 4 bases, with 24 bases between the two germline ends. From germline, CDR1 is SGHRS and CDR2 YFSETQ. The CDR3 sequence is 15 residues long. Here the CDR3 reads CAASRHWEPYYEQYF. The CDR3 coding sequence is TGCGCCGCCTCCCGACATTGGGAGCCCTATTACGAGCAGTACTTC.

The rearrangement uses TRBV27 and TRBJ2-4; TRBD2 might be the D (7 bases). V lost 4 bases and J lost 3, with 16 bases in between. The CDR3 has 16 residues. Germline V CDR1 and CDR2: MNHEY, SMNVEV (reference sequence). Here the CDR3 reads CASSWGAGAGKNIQYF. CDR3 bases: TGTGCCAGCAGTTGGGGGGCGGGGGCCGGCAAAAACATTCAGTACTTC.

The J gene is TRBJ2-7, the V gene TRBV9; 11 bases align to TRBD1. V trimming: 2 bases; J trimming: 4 bases; junction bases outside the gene matches: 5. Germline CDR1 SGDLS, CDR2 YYNGEE. The CDR3 consists of 15 residues. CDR3 DNA sequence: TGTGCCAGCAGCGTTCTGGGGACAGGGGGGTACGAGCAGTACTTC. This sequence encodes CASSVLGTGGYEQYF.

The chain has TRBV9 and TRBJ2-7; tentatively, D is TRBD1 (6 bases). The CDR3 loop spans 12 amino acids. Per germline, CDR1 SGDLS and CDR2 YYNGEE. V shed 4 bases and J shed 4 bases, with 9 bases lying between them. CDR3 DNA: TGTGCCAGCAGCCAACAGGGTTACGAGCAGTACTTC. Translation: CASSQQGYEQYF.

The J gene is TRBJ1-2, the V gene TRBV30; a possible D gene is TRBD1 (6 bases). This CDR3 is 14 amino acids long. Germline-derived CDR1 and CDR2 are GTSNPN and SVGIG (reference sequence). Trimming removed 0 bases from V and 1 base from J, with 9 bases in between. Written as DNA, the CDR3 is TGTGCCTGGAGTGTACAGGGTGTTAACTATGGCTACACCTTC. It encodes CAWSVQGVNYGYTF.

The chain recombines TRBV5-6 with TRBJ2-1, with 10 nucleotides matching TRBD1. The CDR3 extends over 16 amino acids. With V trimmed by 2 bases and J by 7 bases, 9 bases remained unmatched. Germline CDR1 reads SGHDT; CDR2 reads YYEEEE. The CDR3 DNA reads TGTGCCAGCAGCTTACCGGGACAGGGGCAATGGAATGAGCAGTTCTTC. Protein product: CASSLPGQGQWNEQFF.

Concerning this clone itself: The sample holds other DNA sequences that translate to the same CDR3. This chain uses TRBV27 with TRBJ2-1; 9 nucleotides line up with TRBD1. This CDR3 contains 15 residues. The V and J ends lost 5 bases and 2 bases, in that order; junction bases with no gene match: 4. Germline CDR1 is MNHEY and CDR2 is SMNVEV (reference sequence). The CDR3 here is CASSPGTGTYNEQFF. CDR3 coding DNA: TGTGCCAGCAGTCCCGGGACAGGGACCTACAATGAGCAGTTCTTC.

The genes are TRBV4-1 and TRBJ2-2, with TRBD2 matching 7 bases. The CDR3 covers 14 residues. CDR1 MGHRA and CDR2 YSYEKL come from the germline V gene. Germline trimming cut 4 bases from V and 5 bases from J; bases unmatched to any gene: 4. The CDR3: CASSREGETGELFF. In DNA form, the CDR3 reads TGCGCCAGCAGCCGGGAGGGAGAGACCGGGGAGCTGTTTTTT.